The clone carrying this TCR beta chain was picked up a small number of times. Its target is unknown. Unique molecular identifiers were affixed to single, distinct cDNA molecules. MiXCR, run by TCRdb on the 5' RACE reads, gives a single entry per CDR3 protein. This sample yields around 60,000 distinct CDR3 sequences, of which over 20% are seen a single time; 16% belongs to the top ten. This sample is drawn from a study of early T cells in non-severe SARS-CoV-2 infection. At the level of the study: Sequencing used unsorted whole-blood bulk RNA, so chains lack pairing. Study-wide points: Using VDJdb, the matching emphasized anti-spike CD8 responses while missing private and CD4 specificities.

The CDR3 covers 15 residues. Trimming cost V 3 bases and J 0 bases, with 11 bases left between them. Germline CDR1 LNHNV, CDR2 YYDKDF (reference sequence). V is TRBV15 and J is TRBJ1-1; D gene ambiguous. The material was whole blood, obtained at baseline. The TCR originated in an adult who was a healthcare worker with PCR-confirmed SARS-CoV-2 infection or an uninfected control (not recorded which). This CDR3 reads CATSSLEGMNTEAFF. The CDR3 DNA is TGTGCCACCAGCAGTCTGGAAGGGATGAACACTGAAGCTTTCTTT. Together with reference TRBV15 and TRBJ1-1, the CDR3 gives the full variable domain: DAMVIQNPRYQVTQFGKPVTLSCSQTLNHNVMYWYQQKSSQAPKLLFHYYDKDFNNEADTPDNFQSRRPNTSFCFLDIRSPGLGDTAMYLCATSSLEGMNTEAFFGQGTRLTVV.